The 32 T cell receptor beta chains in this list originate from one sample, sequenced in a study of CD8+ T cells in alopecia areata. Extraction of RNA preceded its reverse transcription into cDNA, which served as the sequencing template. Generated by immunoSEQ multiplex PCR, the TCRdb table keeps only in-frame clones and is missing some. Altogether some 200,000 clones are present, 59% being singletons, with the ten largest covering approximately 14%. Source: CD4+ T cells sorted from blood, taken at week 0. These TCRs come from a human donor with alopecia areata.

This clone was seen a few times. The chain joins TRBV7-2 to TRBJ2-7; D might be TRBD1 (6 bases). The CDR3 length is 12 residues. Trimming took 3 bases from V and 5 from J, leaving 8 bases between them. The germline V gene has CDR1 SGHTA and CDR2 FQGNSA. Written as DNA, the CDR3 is TGTGCCAGCAGCTTCAGGGGCAACGAGCAGTACTTC. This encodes CASSFRGNEQYF.

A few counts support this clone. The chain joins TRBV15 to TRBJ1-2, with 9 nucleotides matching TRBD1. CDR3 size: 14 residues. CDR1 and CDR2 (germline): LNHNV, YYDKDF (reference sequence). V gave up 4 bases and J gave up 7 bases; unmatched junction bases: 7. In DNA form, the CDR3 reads TGTGCCACCAGCACCGACAGGGGGTCGTCTGGCTACACCTTC. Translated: CATSTDRGSSGYTF.

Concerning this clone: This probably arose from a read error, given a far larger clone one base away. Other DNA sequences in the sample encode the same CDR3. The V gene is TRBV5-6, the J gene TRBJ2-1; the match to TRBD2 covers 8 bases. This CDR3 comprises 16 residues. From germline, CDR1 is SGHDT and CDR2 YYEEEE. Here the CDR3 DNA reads TGCGCCAGCAGCCCAATAGGCGGGGGGATTGACAACGAGCAGTTCTTC. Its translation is CASSPIGGGIDNEQFF.

The CDR3 here is CATSRVQNFNSPLHF. CDR3 DNA sequence: TGTGCCACCAGCAGAGTGCAGAACTTTAATTCACCCCTCCACTTT. The chain is built from TRBV15 and TRBJ1-6; unclear D gene. This CDR3 region has 15 residues. Between the trimmed V and J ends, which lost 1 base and 6 bases, there was a span of 10 bases. Germline assignment: CDR1 LNHNV and CDR2 YYDKDF (reference sequence).

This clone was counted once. DNA of the CDR3: TGCGCCAGCAGCCCTGGCGGCGGGGAGCTGTTTTTT. Amino acids: CASSPGGGELFF. The V gene is TRBV5-1, the J gene TRBJ2-2; no clear D. Germline CDR1 SGHRS, CDR2 YFSETQ. The CDR3 consists of 12 residues. V was shortened by 4 bases and J by 7 bases, with 8 bases between the two germline ends.

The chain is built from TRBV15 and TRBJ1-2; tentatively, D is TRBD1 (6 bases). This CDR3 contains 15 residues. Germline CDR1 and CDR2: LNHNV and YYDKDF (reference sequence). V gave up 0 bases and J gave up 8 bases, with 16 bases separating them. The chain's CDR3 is CATSRDSGRGEGYTF. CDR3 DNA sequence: TGTGCCACCAGCAGAGATAGCGGCAGGGGTGAAGGCTACACCTTC.

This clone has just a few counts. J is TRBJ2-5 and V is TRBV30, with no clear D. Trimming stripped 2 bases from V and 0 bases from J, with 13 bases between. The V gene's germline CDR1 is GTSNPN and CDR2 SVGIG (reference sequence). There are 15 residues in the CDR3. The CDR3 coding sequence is TGTGCCTGGAGTAGTGGGCTCATGAACCAAGAGACCCAGTACTTC. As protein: CAWSSGLMNQETQYF.

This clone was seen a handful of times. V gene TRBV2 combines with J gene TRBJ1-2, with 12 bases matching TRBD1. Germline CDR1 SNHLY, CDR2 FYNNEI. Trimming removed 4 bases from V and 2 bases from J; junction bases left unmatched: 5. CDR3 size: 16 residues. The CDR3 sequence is CASSAGQGARNYGYTF. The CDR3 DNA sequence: TGTGCCAGCAGTGCGGGACAGGGGGCACGAAACTATGGCTACACCTTC.

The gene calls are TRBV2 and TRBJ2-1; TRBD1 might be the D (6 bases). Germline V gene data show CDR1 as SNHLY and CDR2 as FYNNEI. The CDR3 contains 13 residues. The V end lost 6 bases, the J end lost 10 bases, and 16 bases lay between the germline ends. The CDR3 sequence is CASSRTATYEQFF. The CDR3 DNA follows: TGTGCCAGCAGCAGGACAGCGACTTACGAGCAGTTCTTC.

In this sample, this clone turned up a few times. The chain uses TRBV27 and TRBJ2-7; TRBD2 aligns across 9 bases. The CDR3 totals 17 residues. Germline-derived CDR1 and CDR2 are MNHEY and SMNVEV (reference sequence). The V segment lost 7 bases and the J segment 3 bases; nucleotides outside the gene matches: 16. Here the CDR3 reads CASKGSGGAGVGYEQYF. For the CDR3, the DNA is TGTGCCAGCAAAGGTAGCGGGGGAGCGGGGGTGGGCTACGAGCAGTACTTC.

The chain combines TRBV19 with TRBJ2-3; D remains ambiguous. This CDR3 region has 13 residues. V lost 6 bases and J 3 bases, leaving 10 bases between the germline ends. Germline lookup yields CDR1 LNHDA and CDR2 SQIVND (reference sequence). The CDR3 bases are TGTGCCAGTAGCCAAGCAGGTACAGATACGCAGTATTTT. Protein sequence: CASSQAGTDTQYF.

CDR3 coding DNA: TGCAGCTCAGAGGGGTGGGACTTTCTAACCCGCACAGATACGCAGTATTTT. It translates to CSSEGWDFLTRTDTQYF. This chain uses TRBV29-1 with TRBJ2-3; a possible D gene is TRBD2 (6 bases). The CDR3 consists of 17 residues. Germline V gene sequence: CDR1 SQVTM, CDR2 ANQGSEA. Between the trimmed V and J ends, which lost 8 bases and 1 base, there was a span of 25 bases.

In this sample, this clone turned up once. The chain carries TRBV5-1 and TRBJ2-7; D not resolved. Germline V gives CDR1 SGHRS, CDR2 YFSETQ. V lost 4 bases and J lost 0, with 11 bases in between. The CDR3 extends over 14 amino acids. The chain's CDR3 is CASSTGPSSYEQYF. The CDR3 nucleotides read TGCGCCAGCAGCACCGGACCGAGCTCCTACGAGCAGTACTTC.

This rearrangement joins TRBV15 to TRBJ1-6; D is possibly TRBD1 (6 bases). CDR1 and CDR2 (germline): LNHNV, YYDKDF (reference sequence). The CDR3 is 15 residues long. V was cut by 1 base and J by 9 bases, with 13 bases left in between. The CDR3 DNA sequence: TGTGCCACCAGCAGAGGACAGGTTCGCGGTTCACCCCTCCACTTT. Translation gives CATSRGQVRGSPLHF.

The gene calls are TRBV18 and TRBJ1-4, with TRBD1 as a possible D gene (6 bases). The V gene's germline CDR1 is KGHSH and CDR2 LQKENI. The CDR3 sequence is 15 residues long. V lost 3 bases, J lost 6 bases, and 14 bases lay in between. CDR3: CASSPVDSPYEKLFF. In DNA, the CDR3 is TGTGCCAGCTCACCCGTGGACAGTCCGTATGAAAAACTGTTTTTT.

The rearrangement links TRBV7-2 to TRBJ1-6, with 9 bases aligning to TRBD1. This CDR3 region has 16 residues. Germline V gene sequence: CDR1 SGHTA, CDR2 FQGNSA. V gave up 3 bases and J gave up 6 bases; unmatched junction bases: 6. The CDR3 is CASSFRRTGVNSPLHF. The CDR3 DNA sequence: TGTGCCAGCAGCTTCCGAAGGACAGGGGTTAATTCACCCCTCCACTTT. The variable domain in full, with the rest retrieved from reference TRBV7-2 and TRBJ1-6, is GAGVSQSPSNKVTEKGKDVELRCDPISGHTALYWYRQSLGQGLEFLIYFQGNSAPDKSGLPSDRFSAERTGGSVSTLTIQRTQQEDSAVYLCASSFRRTGVNSPLHFGNGTRLTVT.

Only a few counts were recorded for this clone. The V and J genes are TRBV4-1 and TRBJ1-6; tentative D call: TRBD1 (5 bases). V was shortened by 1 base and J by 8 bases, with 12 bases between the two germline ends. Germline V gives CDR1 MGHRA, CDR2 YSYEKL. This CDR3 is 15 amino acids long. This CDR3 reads CASSQGGVSYSPLHF. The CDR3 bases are TGCGCCAGCAGCCAAGGAGGGGTATCGTATTCACCCCTCCACTTT.

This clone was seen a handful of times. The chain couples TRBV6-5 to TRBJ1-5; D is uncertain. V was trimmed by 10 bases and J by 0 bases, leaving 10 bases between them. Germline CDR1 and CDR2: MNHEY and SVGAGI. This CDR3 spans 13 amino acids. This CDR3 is CATLQSSNQPQHF. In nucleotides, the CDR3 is TGTGCCACCTTACAGAGTAGCAATCAGCCCCAGCATTTT.

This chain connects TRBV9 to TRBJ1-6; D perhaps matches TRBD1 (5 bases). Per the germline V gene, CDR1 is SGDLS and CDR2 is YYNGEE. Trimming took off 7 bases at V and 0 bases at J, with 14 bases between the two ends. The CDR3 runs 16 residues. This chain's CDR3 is CASHHSDSSYNSPLHF. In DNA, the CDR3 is TGTGCCAGCCACCACAGCGACAGCTCCTATAATTCACCCCTCCACTTT. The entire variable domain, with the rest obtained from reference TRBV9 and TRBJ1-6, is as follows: DSGVTQTPKHLITATGQRVTLRCSPRSGDLSVYWYQQSLDQGLQFLIQYYNGEERAKGNILERFSAQQFPDLHSELNLSSLELGDSALYFCASHHSDSSYNSPLHFGNGTRLTVT.

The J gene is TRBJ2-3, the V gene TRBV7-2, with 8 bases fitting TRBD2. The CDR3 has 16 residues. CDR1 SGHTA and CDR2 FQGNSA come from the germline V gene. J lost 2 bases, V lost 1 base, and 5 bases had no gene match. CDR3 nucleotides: TGTGCCAGCAGCTTAGGCACTAGCGGCTACACAGATACGCAGTATTTT. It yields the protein CASSLGTSGYTDTQYF.

The CDR3 coding sequence is TGTGCCAGCAGCCCCCCCACGGGCTTTGGCACTGAAGCTTTCTTT. It specifies CASSPPTGFGTEAFF. The chain uses TRBV7-8 and TRBJ1-1; D gene uncertain. Germline V lookup: CDR1 SGHVS, CDR2 FQNEAQ. The CDR3 covers 15 residues. The V gene lost 5 bases and the J gene lost 4 bases, with 17 bases spanning the gap.

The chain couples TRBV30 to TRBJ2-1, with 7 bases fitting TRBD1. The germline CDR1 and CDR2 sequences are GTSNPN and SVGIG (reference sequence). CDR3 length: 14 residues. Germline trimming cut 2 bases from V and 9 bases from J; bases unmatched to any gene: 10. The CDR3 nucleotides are TGTGCCTGGAGTAGGTCCGACAGGGAAGGTGAGCAGTTCTTC. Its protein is CAWSRSDREGEQFF.

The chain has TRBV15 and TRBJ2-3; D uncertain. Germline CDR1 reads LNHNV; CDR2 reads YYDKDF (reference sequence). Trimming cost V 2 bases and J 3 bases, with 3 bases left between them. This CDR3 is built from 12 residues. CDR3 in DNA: TGTGCCACCAGCAGACAAACAGATACGCAGTATTTT. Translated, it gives CATSRQTDTQYF. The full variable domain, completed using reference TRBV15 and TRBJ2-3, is DAMVIQNPRYQVTQFGKPVTLSCSQTLNHNVMYWYQQKSSQAPKLLFHYYDKDFNNEADTPDNFQSRRPNTSFCFLDIRSPGLGDTAMYLCATSRQTDTQYFGPGTRLTVL.

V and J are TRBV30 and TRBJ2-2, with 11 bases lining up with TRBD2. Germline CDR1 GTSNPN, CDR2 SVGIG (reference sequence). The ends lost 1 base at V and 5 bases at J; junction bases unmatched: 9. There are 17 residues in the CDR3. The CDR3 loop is CAWSDLAGGRNTGELFF. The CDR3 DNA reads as TGTGCCTGGAGTGACCTAGCGGGGGGCCGGAATACCGGGGAGCTGTTTTTT. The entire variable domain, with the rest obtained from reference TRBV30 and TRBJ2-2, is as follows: SQTIHQWPATLVQPVGSPLSLECTVEGTSNPNLYWYRQAAGRGLQLLFYSVGIGQISSEVPQNLSASRPQDRQFILSSKKLLLSDSGFYLCAWSDLAGGRNTGELFFGEGSRLTVL.

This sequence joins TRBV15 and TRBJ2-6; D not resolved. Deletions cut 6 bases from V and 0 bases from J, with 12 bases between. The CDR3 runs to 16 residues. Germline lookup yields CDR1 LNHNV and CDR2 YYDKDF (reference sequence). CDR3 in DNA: TGTGCCACCAGTGTCGGGTTGCTCTCTGGGGCCAACGTCCTGACTTTC. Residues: CATSVGLLSGANVLTF.

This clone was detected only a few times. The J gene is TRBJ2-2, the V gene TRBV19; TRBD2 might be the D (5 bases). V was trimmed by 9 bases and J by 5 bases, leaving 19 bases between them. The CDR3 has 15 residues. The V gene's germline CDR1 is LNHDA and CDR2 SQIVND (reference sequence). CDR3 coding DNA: TGTGCCAGCACCGAAAAGGGTTCGGGAACCGGGGAGCTGTTTTTT. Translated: CASTEKGSGTGELFF.

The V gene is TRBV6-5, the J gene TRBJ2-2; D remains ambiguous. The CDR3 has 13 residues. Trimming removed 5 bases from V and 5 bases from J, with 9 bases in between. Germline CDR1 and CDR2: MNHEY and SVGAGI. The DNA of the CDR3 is TGTGCCAGCAGTGAAGAAGGAACCGGGGAGCTGTTTTTT. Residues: CASSEEGTGELFF.

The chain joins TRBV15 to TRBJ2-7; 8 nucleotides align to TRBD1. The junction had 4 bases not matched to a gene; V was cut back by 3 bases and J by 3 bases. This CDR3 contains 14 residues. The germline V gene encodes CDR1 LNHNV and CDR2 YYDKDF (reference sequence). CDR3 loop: CATSSTGGIYEQYF. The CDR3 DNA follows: TGTGCCACCAGCAGCACAGGGGGTATCTACGAGCAGTACTTC. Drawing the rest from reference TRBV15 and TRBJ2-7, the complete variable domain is DAMVIQNPRYQVTQFGKPVTLSCSQTLNHNVMYWYQQKSSQAPKLLFHYYDKDFNNEADTPDNFQSRRPNTSFCFLDIRSPGLGDTAMYLCATSSTGGIYEQYFGPGTRLTVT.

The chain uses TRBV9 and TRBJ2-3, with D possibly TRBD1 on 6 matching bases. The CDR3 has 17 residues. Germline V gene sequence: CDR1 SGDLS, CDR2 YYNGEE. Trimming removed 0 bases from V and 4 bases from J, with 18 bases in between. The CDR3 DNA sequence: TGTGCCAGCAGCGTAGGCGCGTTACAGGGTGGTGCAGATACGCAGTATTTT. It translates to CASSVGALQGGADTQYF.

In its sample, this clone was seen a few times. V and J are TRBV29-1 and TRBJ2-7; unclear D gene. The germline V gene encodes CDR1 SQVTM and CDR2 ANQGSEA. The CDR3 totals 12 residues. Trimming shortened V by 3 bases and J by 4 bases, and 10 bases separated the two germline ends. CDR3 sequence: CSVDGLDYEQYF. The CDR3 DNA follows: TGCAGCGTTGACGGCCTTGATTACGAGCAGTACTTC.

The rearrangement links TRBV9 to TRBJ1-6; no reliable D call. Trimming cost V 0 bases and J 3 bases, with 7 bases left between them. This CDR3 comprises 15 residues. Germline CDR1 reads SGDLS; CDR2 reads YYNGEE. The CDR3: CASSVEVDYNSPLHF. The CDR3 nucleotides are TGTGCCAGCAGCGTAGAGGTAGACTATAATTCACCCCTCCACTTT.

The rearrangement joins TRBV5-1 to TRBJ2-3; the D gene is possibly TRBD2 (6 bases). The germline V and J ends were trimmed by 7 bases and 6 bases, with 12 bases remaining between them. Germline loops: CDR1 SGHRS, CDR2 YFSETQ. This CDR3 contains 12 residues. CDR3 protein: CASPPGGDTQYF. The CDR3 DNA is TGCGCCAGCCCCCCAGGAGGGGATACGCAGTATTTT.